These 20 T cell receptor beta chains share one sample of origin, sequenced in a study of T-cell reconstitution after alpha-beta-depleted transplantation in children. Preparing the TCRbeta library involved the use of unique molecular identifiers. TCRdb passed the PCR reads through MiXCR, listing each CDR3 protein once. Of more than 400,000 distinct CDR3 sequences detected, 10% to 12% appear once; the ten largest clones hold 14%. This material consisted of PBMCs, mostly from graft donor cells, taken 180 days after TCRalphabeta/CD19-depleted stem cell transplant. Receptor source: a female patient between 2 and 15 years old who had a stem cell transplant for aplastic anemia, so the T cells may come from the graft donor.

This clonotype was picked up a small number of times. The chain is built from TRBV18 and TRBJ2-5; D not certain. Germline V gene sequence: CDR1 KGHSH, CDR2 LQKENI. The CDR3 consists of 14 residues. The V and J ends lost 1 base and 2 bases respectively, with 8 bases between them. The CDR3: CASSPRAIQETQYF. CDR3 DNA: TGTGCCAGCTCACCACGGGCTATTCAAGAGACCCAGTACTTC.

Many counts were recorded for this clonotype. The V and J genes are TRBV12-3 or TRBV12-4 and TRBJ2-1; no definite D call. The CDR3 is 13 amino acids. With 10 bases removed from V and 4 bases from J, the gap between germline ends came to 14 bases. DNA of the CDR3: TGTGCCACCATATTGGTGGGTTACAATGAGCAGTTCTTC. Translating gives CATILVGYNEQFF.

The J gene is TRBJ1-1, the V gene TRBV21-1. TRBV21-1 is given as a pseudogene. There are 15 residues in the CDR3. DNA for the CDR3: TGTGCCAGCAGCAGACCCGGGACTACGGGCACTGAAGCTTTCTTT. It translates to CASSRPGTTGTEAFF.

CDR3 coding DNA: TGTGCCAGCAGTTTTCGGGCGGGAGGTCCCCCGGGGAACATTCAGTACTTC. It specifies CASSFRAGGPPGNIQYF. The chain links TRBV28 to TRBJ2-4; TRBD2 matches 8 bases. V was clipped by 3 bases and J by 7 bases; unmatched bases: 14. The CDR3 totals 17 residues. Germline lookup yields CDR1 MDHEN and CDR2 SYDVKM.

This clonotype was detected a few times. This chain uses TRBV7-9 with TRBJ2-3, with D maybe TRBD1 (5 bases). The CDR3 consists of 16 residues. The V and J ends lost 1 base and 6 bases respectively, with 17 bases between them. Per germline, CDR1 SEHNR and CDR2 FQNEAQ (reference sequence). DNA of the CDR3: TGTGCCAGCAGCTTAGACAGGCCAGGACATTCGGATACGCAGTATTTT. This codes for CASSLDRPGHSDTQYF.

The V gene is TRBV11-2, the J gene TRBJ2-1, with 12 bases that match TRBD2. The V and J ends lost 3 bases and 3 bases, in that order; junction bases with no gene match: 9. The V gene's germline CDR1 is SGHAT and CDR2 FQNNGV. This CDR3 spans 18 amino acids. CDR3 in amino acids: CASSFRLAGARDYNEQFF. The DNA for the CDR3 is TGTGCCAGCAGCTTCAGACTAGCGGGAGCAAGGGACTACAATGAGCAGTTCTTC.

This clonotype was seen more than once but under ten times. This chain links TRBV5-1 with TRBJ1-2, with D possibly being TRBD1 (6 bases). The CDR3 contains 15 residues. V was shortened by 3 bases and J by 2 bases, with 14 bases between the two germline ends. CDR1 and CDR2 (germline): SGHRS, YFSETQ. CDR3 sequence reads: CASSSAGTLNYGYTF. The CDR3 DNA reads TGCGCCAGCAGCTCAGCCGGGACACTAAACTATGGCTACACCTTC.

The rearrangement uses TRBV5-6 and TRBJ2-6, with D unclear. The CDR3 is made up of 20 amino acids. Germline-derived CDR1 and CDR2 are SGHDT and YYEEEE. Trimming left V 2 bases short and J 3 bases short, with 24 bases between. CDR3 loop: CASSFRFLSGSHFGANVLTF. The CDR3 coding sequence is TGTGCCAGCAGCTTCAGGTTCCTTTCGGGCAGCCACTTTGGGGCCAACGTCCTGACTTTC.

This clonotype showed up many times. V is TRBV27 and J is TRBJ1-1; no definite D call. The CDR3 spans 19 residues. From germline, CDR1 is MNHEY and CDR2 SMNVEV (reference sequence). V was trimmed by 1 base and J by 1 base, leaving 22 bases between them. CDR3 protein: CASSLYPPGVFSGNTEAFF. As DNA, the CDR3 is TGTGCCAGCAGTTTATACCCCCCTGGAGTATTTTCAGGGAACACTGAAGCTTTCTTT.

This chain joins TRBV29-1 and TRBJ1-1; D is unclear. The CDR3 covers 15 residues. V lost 6 bases, J lost 1 base, and 18 bases lay in between. Germline V gives CDR1 SQVTM, CDR2 ANQGSEA. In nucleotides, the CDR3 is TGCAGCGTAGCTCGACCGAAATGGCAGAACACTGAAGCTTTCTTT. This codes for CSVARPKWQNTEAFF.

The J gene is TRBJ2-1, the V gene TRBV27; D remains ambiguous. V lost 6 bases and J lost 6, with 21 bases in between. Germline lookup yields CDR1 MNHEY and CDR2 SMNVEV (reference sequence). CDR3 length equals 16 residues. Here the CDR3 DNA reads TGTGCCAGCAGCCCGGTTGAGGCCACCTTATCCAATGAGCAGTTCTTC. Translation: CASSPVEATLSNEQFF.

In this sample, this clonotype turned up many times. V and J are TRBV6-5 and TRBJ2-1, with 10 nucleotides matching TRBD2. CDR3 length: 15 amino acids. Germline V lookup: CDR1 MNHEY, CDR2 SVGAGI. The V gene end was trimmed by 2 bases and the J gene end by 10 bases; junction bases not matched to a gene: 8. Here the CDR3 DNA reads TGTGCCAGCAGTTACGAGCCAGCGGGGGGGCGAGAGCAGTTCTTC. This gives the protein CASSYEPAGGREQFF.

J is TRBJ2-1 and V is TRBV4-1; D may be TRBD1 (5 bases). The germline V gene has CDR1 MGHRA and CDR2 YSYEKL. This CDR3 has 17 residues. V was pared by 3 bases and J by 0 bases, with 15 bases between. The chain's CDR3 is CASSQVQGHPSYNEQFF. Here the CDR3 DNA reads TGCGCCAGCAGCCAGGTGCAGGGCCACCCCTCCTACAATGAGCAGTTCTTC.

This clonotype appeared many times. The chain carries TRBV7-2 and TRBJ2-3; 8 bases align to TRBD2. CDR1 and CDR2 from the germline V gene are SGHTA and FQGNSA. The CDR3 is made up of 15 amino acids. The J segment lost 2 bases and the V segment lost 4 bases, leaving 5 bases of the junction unmatched. The CDR3 here is CASSSPGGPTDTQYF. The CDR3 DNA reads as TGTGCCAGCAGCTCACCGGGAGGGCCCACAGATACGCAGTATTTT. The full variable domain, with the rest looked up from reference TRBV7-2 and TRBJ2-3, is GAGVSQSPSNKVTEKGKDVELRCDPISGHTALYWYRQSLGQGLEFLIYFQGNSAPDKSGLPSDRFSAERTGGSVSTLTIQRTQQEDSAVYLCASSSPGGPTDTQYFGPGTRLTVL.

V usage is TRBV9 and J usage is TRBJ1-2; TRBD1 might be the D (6 bases). This CDR3 contains 13 residues. Trimming removed 0 bases from V and 4 bases from J, with 7 bases in between. The germline gives CDR1 SGDLS, CDR2 YYNGEE. CDR3 sequence reads: CASSVEGGYGYTF. For the CDR3, the DNA is TGTGCCAGCAGCGTAGAGGGGGGCTATGGCTACACCTTC.

The CDR3 spells CASSIVSGTQYF. The DNA for the CDR3 is TGTGCCAGTAGTATCGTGAGTGGGACGCAGTATTTT. This chain uses TRBV19 with TRBJ2-3, with unresolved D. Looked up from germline, CDR1 is LNHDA and CDR2 is SQIVND (reference sequence). V was trimmed by 3 bases and J by 9 bases, leaving 10 bases between them. This CDR3 region has 12 residues.

This chain uses TRBV3-1 with TRBJ1-1; no clear D gene. This CDR3 is built from 13 residues. The V gene's germline CDR1 is LGHDT and CDR2 YNNKEL (reference sequence). V lost 4 bases and J lost 4, with 10 bases in between. The CDR3 region has the DNA TGTGCCAGCAGCCCCCCCCCGTTCACTGAAGCTTTCTTT. This codes for CASSPPPFTEAFF.

In its sample, this clonotype was seen a few times. This chain joins TRBV15 and TRBJ2-3; D is unresolved. Germline V gene sequence: CDR1 LNHNV, CDR2 YYDKDF (reference sequence). The CDR3 length is 12 residues. V was shortened by 5 bases and J by 2 bases, with 5 bases between the two germline ends. The CDR3 loop reads CATSGATDTQYF. For the CDR3, the DNA is TGTGCCACCAGCGGCGCCACAGATACGCAGTATTTT.

The V and J genes are TRBV21-1 and TRBJ2-5; the DNA was not compared with TRBD2, the D call given in the table. TRBV21-1 corresponds to a pseudogene. This CDR3 comprises 15 residues. CDR3 in amino acids: CASSKVGLAQETQYF. The CDR3, as DNA: TGTGCCAGCAGCAAAGTAGGGCTAGCCCAAGAGACCCAGTACTTC.

This clonotype has at least ten counts. The genes are TRBV4-1 and TRBJ2-7; D is undetermined. CDR1 is MGHRA and CDR2 is YSYEKL in the germline V gene. V dropped 3 bases and J dropped 7 bases, with 16 bases sitting between them. The CDR3 runs to 14 residues. CDR3 loop: CASSQDPRSREQYF. Here the CDR3 DNA reads TGCGCCAGCAGCCAGGACCCACGGAGCAGGGAGCAGTACTTC.